The 17 T cell receptor beta chains below all came from one sample that was sequenced in a study of T-cell reconstitution after alpha-beta-depleted transplantation in children. Preparation of the TCRbeta library involved a method that used unique molecular identifiers. TCRdb called the PCR reads again in MiXCR, with one record for every CDR3 protein. The sample records 230,000 or so distinct CDR3 sequences, 9.5% to 15% being singletons. This specimen was PBMCs from the stem cell graft donor, taken from the stem cell graft. The receptor source for this set is a human donor who donated a stem cell graft to a child with acute lymphoblastic leukemia.

With respect to this clonotype: This sequence may be a read error, since a much larger clone differs from it by one base. The genes are TRBV7-2 and TRBJ1-1; D is uncertain. Germline V gene data show CDR1 as SGHTA and CDR2 as FQGNSA. The CDR3 is 13 amino acids. The CDR3 loop is CASSSLLRTEVFF. The CDR3 DNA reads as TGTGCCAGCAGCTCTCTACTCCGCACTGAAGTTTTCTTT.

This clonotype was seen ten or more times. V usage is TRBV4-2 and J usage is TRBJ1-4; D gene uncertain. V shed 0 bases and J shed 3 bases, with 8 bases lying between them. Germline CDR1 and CDR2: LGHNA and YNFKEQ. The CDR3 sequence is 15 residues long. CDR3 sequence (DNA): TGTGCCAGCAGCCAAGAATCAGGAGCTAATGAAAAACTGTTTTTT. Translating gives CASSQESGANEKLFF.

This clonotype was detected many times. The chain is built from TRBV3-1 and TRBJ1-6; D remains unclear. CDR3 length: 14 residues. In germline, CDR1 is LGHDT, CDR2 YNNKEL (reference sequence). The V and J ends lost 1 base and 8 bases respectively, with 9 bases between them. This CDR3 reads CASSQVRDDSPLHF. In DNA form, the CDR3 reads TGTGCCAGCAGCCAAGTTAGGGATGATTCACCCCTCCACTTT. Together with reference TRBV3-1 and TRBJ1-6, the CDR3 gives the full variable domain: DTAVSQTPKYLVTQMGNDKSIKCEQNLGHDTMYWYKQDSKKFLKIMFSYNNKELIINETVPNRFSPKSPDKAHLNLHINSLELGDSAVYFCASSQVRDDSPLHFGNGTRLTVT.

This clonotype showed up just a few times. The V and J genes are TRBV6-5 and TRBJ2-1; D possibly matches TRBD1 or TRBD2 (5 bases each). V gave up 5 bases and J gave up 4 bases, with 15 bases separating them. Per the germline V gene, CDR1 is MNHEY and CDR2 is SVGAGI. This CDR3 has 15 residues. The DNA of the CDR3 is TGTGCCAGCAGTCTACAAGGGGAGTTTTACAATGAGCAGTTCTTC. This sequence encodes CASSLQGEFYNEQFF.

J is TRBJ2-1 and V is TRBV5-1, with D hard to call. CDR1 is SGHRS, CDR2 YFSETQ, per germline. The CDR3 spans 17 residues. V dropped 1 base and J dropped 7 bases, with 21 bases sitting between them. The CDR3 protein is CASSLRITRIDWNEQFF. CDR3 in DNA: TGCGCCAGCAGCTTGAGGATTACACGGATCGATTGGAATGAGCAGTTCTTC.

The table lists this clonotype with a few counts. The CDR3 DNA reads TGTGCCAGCAGCGGACAGAGAAACACTGAAGCTTTCTTT. The encoded protein is CASSGQRNTEAFF. V usage is TRBV6-6 and J usage is TRBJ1-1; D may be TRBD1 (6 bases). The CDR3 sequence is 13 residues long. Between the trimmed V and J ends, which lost 6 bases and 2 bases, there was a span of 10 bases. Per germline, CDR1 MNHNY and CDR2 SVGAGI (reference sequence).

This clonotype has at least ten counts. J is TRBJ2-7 and V is TRBV28; no clear D gene. CDR1 and CDR2 from the germline V gene are MDHEN and SYDVKM. The CDR3 covers 16 residues. V dropped 10 bases and J dropped 6 bases, with 28 bases sitting between them. The CDR3 DNA sequence: TGTGCCACCAAAACCCAAATCTTCGGGCGCAGTGGCGAGCAGTACTTC. This encodes CATKTQIFGRSGEQYF.

This clonotype appeared many times. This chain uses TRBV12-3 or TRBV12-4 with TRBJ1-2; TRBD1 is a possible D gene (5 bases). The CDR3 sequence is 13 residues long. V was shortened by 7 bases and J by 4 bases, with 13 bases between the two germline ends. CDR3 in DNA: TGTGCCAGCACCCGAGTGGGGACCTATGGCTACACCTTC. As protein: CASTRVGTYGYTF.

This clonotype was seen many times. The chain recombines TRBV4-2 with TRBJ2-7, with 11 bases fitting TRBD1. Unmatched junction bases numbered 12, after V lost 3 bases and J lost 2 bases. The CDR3 length is 18 residues. From germline, CDR1 is LGHNA and CDR2 YNFKEQ. The CDR3 here is CASSQPFPVGQGAYEQYF. As DNA, the CDR3 is TGTGCCAGCAGCCAGCCTTTTCCGGTGGGACAGGGGGCCTACGAGCAGTACTTC.

This clonotype was detected many times. This chain links TRBV5-1 with TRBJ2-6, with TRBD1 matching 7 bases. The junction had 5 bases not matched to a gene; V was cut back by 7 bases and J by 1 base. The V gene's germline CDR1 is SGHRS and CDR2 YFSETQ. CDR3 length: 15 amino acids. The CDR3 DNA follows: TGCGCCAGCGGGAGACAGGGTTCTGGGGCCAACGTCCTGACTTTC. Encoded protein: CASGRQGSGANVLTF.

The table lists this clonotype with many counts. V is TRBV6-5 and J is TRBJ2-7, with D perhaps given as TRBD1 or TRBD2 (5 bases each). In germline, CDR1 is MNHEY, CDR2 SVGAGI. CDR3 length equals 14 residues. The ends were cut back, 2 bases at V and 5 bases at J, with 13 bases in the middle. The CDR3 loop reads CASSYAGQGDEQYF. The CDR3 nucleotides are TGTGCCAGCAGTTACGCAGGGCAGGGAGACGAGCAGTACTTC.

This clonotype occurred many times. This chain joins TRBV9 and TRBJ1-3; D is possibly TRBD1 (5 bases). Looked up from germline, CDR1 is SGDLS and CDR2 is YYNGEE. This CDR3 has 11 amino acids. Trimming shortened V by 10 bases and J by 2 bases, and 7 bases separated the two germline ends. The CDR3 nucleotides are TGTGCCTCGGGGGCTGGAAACACCATATATTTT. Protein: CASGAGNTIYF.

The table lists this clonotype with a few counts. The DNA for the CDR3 is TGTGCCAGCAGTGTGAGGGGGCGTTCAATCTATGGCTACACCTTC. This gives the protein CASSVRGRSIYGYTF. The chain joins TRBV2 to TRBJ1-2; 7 positions match TRBD1. The ends lost 4 bases at V and 4 bases at J; junction bases unmatched: 9. This CDR3 has 15 residues. CDR1 is SNHLY and CDR2 is FYNNEI in the germline V gene.

This clonotype was picked up many times. The CDR3 region is CSALSNNEQFF. Here the CDR3 DNA reads TGCAGCGCACTTTCCAACAATGAGCAGTTCTTC. The genes are TRBV20-1 and TRBJ2-1; D remains ambiguous. In germline, CDR1 is DFQATT, CDR2 SNEGSKA (reference sequence). This CDR3 has 11 amino acids.

This clonotype was observed many times. This chain links TRBV20-1 with TRBJ2-5; 12 bases are a match to TRBD2. The CDR3 length is 14 residues. The germline V gene has CDR1 DFQATT and CDR2 SNEGSKA (reference sequence). V lost 4 bases, J lost 3 bases, and 3 bases stayed unmatched. The DNA for the CDR3 is TGCAGTGCTACTAGCGGGGGGGCAGAAGAGACCCAGTACTTC. Translation: CSATSGGAEETQYF.

At least ten counts were recorded for this clonotype. The rearrangement joins TRBV7-2 to TRBJ2-7; TRBD1 matches at 7 bases. The CDR3 totals 15 residues. J gave up 1 base and V 1 base, and 4 bases lay outside the gene matches. Germline assignment: CDR1 SGHTA and CDR2 FQGNSA. The CDR3 nucleotides read TGTGCCAGCAGCTTAGAGGCAGGGGGATCCTACGAGCAGTACTTC. Translating gives CASSLEAGGSYEQYF. Looking up the rest from reference TRBV7-2 and TRBJ2-7 gives the full variable domain: GAGVSQSPSNKVTEKGKDVELRCDPISGHTALYWYRQSLGQGLEFLIYFQGNSAPDKSGLPSDRFSAERTGGSVSTLTIQRTQQEDSAVYLCASSLEAGGSYEQYFGPGTRLTVT.

This clonotype was observed many times. The chain couples TRBV6-5 to TRBJ2-7, with D possibly matching TRBD1 (5 bases). The V and J ends lost 0 bases and 2 bases respectively, with 8 bases between them. CDR3 length: 14 amino acids. Germline CDR1 is MNHEY and CDR2 is SVGAGI. CDR3 amino acids: CASSYSPGPYEQYF. The CDR3, as DNA: TGTGCCAGCAGTTACTCGCCAGGGCCCTACGAGCAGTACTTC.